The TCR beta chain under discussion was sequenced for a study of OX40 agonist ivuxolimab in advanced cancers. The wider study: Ivuxolimab doses were 0.01, 0.1, 0.3, 1.5, 3 or 10 mg/kg every 2 weeks. The dose-escalation cohort was about 80% male, with a mean age of around 60 years, ranging roughly 23 to 90. Study results and caveats: Both CD4+ and CD8+ T cell populations in blood had undergone clonal expansion by week 6 at 0.1 to 3.0 mg/kg. Mean expanded clone counts were higher in CD8+ than CD4+ T cells.

As for this clone: The antigen is undetermined.

This CDR3 has 14 amino acids. Looked up from germline, CDR1 is SGHDN and CDR2 is FVKESK. Trimming took off 4 bases at V and 0 bases at J, with 7 bases between the two ends. Only in-frame clones appear in the TCRdb table, and some are missing; sequencing was by immunoSEQ multiplex PCR. Found here are about 100,000 clones, 90% of them singletons; the top ten hold 0.31%. The chain joins TRBV14 to TRBJ1-3; no firm D call. This specimen was CD4+ or CD8+ T cells sorted from blood, taken in a trial of the OX40 agonist ivuxolimab. This receptor was identified in an adult with an advanced solid tumor such as melanoma, head and neck, liver or kidney cancer. CDR3 coding DNA: TGTGCCAGCAGCCCCATCGGCTCTGGAAACACCATATATTTT. Amino acids: CASSPIGSGNTIYF.